The clone carrying this T cell receptor beta chain was seen at least ten times. Its antigen is undetermined. TCRbeta library construction was performed incorporating unique molecular identifiers. TCRdb itself ran the PCR reads through MiXCR, one entry per CDR3 protein. The sample lists about 200,000 distinct CDR3 sequences, around 8.4% occurring once. The data originate from a study of T-cell reconstitution after alpha-beta-depleted transplantation in children. Whole-study results and caveats: The origin of high day-60 TCRbeta diversity in some patients lay in surviving recipient T cells and thymic progenitors. One year after transplant, T-cell counts and diversity came mostly from newly produced T cells. Two months or so post-transplant, alpha-beta T cells reportedly derived from several hundred expanded graft clones.

The germline V and J ends were trimmed by 5 bases and 8 bases, with 13 bases remaining between them. CDR3 length: 13 residues. From germline, CDR1 is LGHNA and CDR2 YNFKEQ. The receptor was isolated from a male patient between 2 and 15 years old who had a stem cell transplant for acute myeloid leukemia, so the T cells may come from the graft donor. Sequencing was performed on PBMCs, mostly from graft donor cells, taken 360 days after TCRalphabeta/CD19-depleted stem cell transplant. This chain links TRBV4-2 with TRBJ2-1; no firm D call. CDR3 in amino acids: CASSTVRADEQFF. The CDR3 coding sequence is TGTGCCAGCAGCACTGTTAGGGCCGATGAGCAGTTCTTC.